The 7 T cell receptor beta chains presented below share a single source sample, sequenced in a study of neurological immune-mediated disorders. TCRdb ran MiXCR on the 5' RACE reads and lists one entry per CDR3 protein. The sample has tens of thousands of distinct CDR3 sequences; 3.9% are singletons. The sequenced sample consisted of PBMCs. These receptors originate from a man aged 25 to 40 with multiple sclerosis.

This clonotype was observed many times. The chain is built from TRBV4-1 and TRBJ1-5, with D unresolved. V lost 2 bases, J lost 3 bases, and 11 bases lay in between. The CDR3 consists of 15 residues. Germline CDR1 MGHRA, CDR2 YSYEKL. The CDR3 coding sequence is TGCGCCAGCAGCCAAATAATGGGGTACAATCAGCCCCAGCATTTT. This sequence encodes CASSQIMGYNQPQHF.

This clonotype was seen at least ten times. The gene calls are TRBV5-1 and TRBJ1-2; TRBD1 matches 11 bases. The germline gives CDR1 SGHRS, CDR2 YFSETQ. The V and J ends lost 4 bases and 6 bases, in that order; junction bases with no gene match: 2. There are 13 residues in the CDR3. The CDR3 is CASSQDRGHGYTF. The CDR3 DNA follows: TGCGCCAGCAGCCAGGACAGGGGGCATGGCTACACCTTC.

This clonotype was observed at least ten times. The chain uses TRBV5-1 and TRBJ2-2, with D maybe TRBD1 (6 bases). The CDR3 has 17 amino acids. The ends were cut back, 4 bases at V and 5 bases at J, with 21 bases in the middle. The V gene's germline CDR1 is SGHRS and CDR2 YFSETQ. The CDR3 coding sequence is TGCGCCAGCAGCCCGCCCCTCGCAGGGGAGAGGACCGGGGAGCTGTTTTTT. Amino acid sequence: CASSPPLAGERTGELFF.

This clonotype occurred a few times. This chain's CDR3 is CASSYRTGQGAGELFF. CDR3 sequence (DNA): TGTGCCAGCAGTTACCGGACAGGTCAAGGCGCCGGGGAGCTGTTTTTT. V usage is TRBV6-5 and J usage is TRBJ2-2; TRBD1 aligns across 7 bases. CDR1 and CDR2 (germline): MNHEY, SVGAGI. The CDR3 is made up of 16 amino acids. V was clipped by 2 bases and J by 6 bases; unmatched bases: 9.

This clonotype was seen many times. The V call is TRBV20-1, the J call TRBJ1-1; TRBD1 might be the D (5 bases). From germline, CDR1 is DFQATT and CDR2 SNEGSKA (reference sequence). V lost 6 bases and J 3 bases, leaving 17 bases between the germline ends. The CDR3 spans 14 residues. CDR3 nucleotide sequence: TGCAGTGCCCGTTTGTCGGGGGTGTACACTGAAGCTTTCTTT. Its translation is CSARLSGVYTEAFF.

There are many counts of this clonotype. The chain couples TRBV11-3 to TRBJ2-5; 10 nucleotides line up with TRBD2. CDR1 is SGHNT, CDR2 YENEEA, per germline. J lost 1 base, V lost 1 base, and 3 bases had no gene match. The CDR3 contains 16 residues. The CDR3 DNA sequence: TGTGCCAGCAGCTTAGGGTCTAGCGGGGGCCAAGAGACCCAGTACTTC. Amino acids: CASSLGSSGGQETQYF.

This clonotype has at least ten counts. This chain joins TRBV12-3 or TRBV12-4 and TRBJ1-2; D not certain. V was trimmed by 5 bases and J by 7 bases, leaving 20 bases between them. The CDR3 consists of 15 residues. CDR3 DNA: TGTGCCAGCAGTCGGACGCTGACTGGGAATGGTGGCTACACCTTC. It codes for CASSRTLTGNGGYTF.